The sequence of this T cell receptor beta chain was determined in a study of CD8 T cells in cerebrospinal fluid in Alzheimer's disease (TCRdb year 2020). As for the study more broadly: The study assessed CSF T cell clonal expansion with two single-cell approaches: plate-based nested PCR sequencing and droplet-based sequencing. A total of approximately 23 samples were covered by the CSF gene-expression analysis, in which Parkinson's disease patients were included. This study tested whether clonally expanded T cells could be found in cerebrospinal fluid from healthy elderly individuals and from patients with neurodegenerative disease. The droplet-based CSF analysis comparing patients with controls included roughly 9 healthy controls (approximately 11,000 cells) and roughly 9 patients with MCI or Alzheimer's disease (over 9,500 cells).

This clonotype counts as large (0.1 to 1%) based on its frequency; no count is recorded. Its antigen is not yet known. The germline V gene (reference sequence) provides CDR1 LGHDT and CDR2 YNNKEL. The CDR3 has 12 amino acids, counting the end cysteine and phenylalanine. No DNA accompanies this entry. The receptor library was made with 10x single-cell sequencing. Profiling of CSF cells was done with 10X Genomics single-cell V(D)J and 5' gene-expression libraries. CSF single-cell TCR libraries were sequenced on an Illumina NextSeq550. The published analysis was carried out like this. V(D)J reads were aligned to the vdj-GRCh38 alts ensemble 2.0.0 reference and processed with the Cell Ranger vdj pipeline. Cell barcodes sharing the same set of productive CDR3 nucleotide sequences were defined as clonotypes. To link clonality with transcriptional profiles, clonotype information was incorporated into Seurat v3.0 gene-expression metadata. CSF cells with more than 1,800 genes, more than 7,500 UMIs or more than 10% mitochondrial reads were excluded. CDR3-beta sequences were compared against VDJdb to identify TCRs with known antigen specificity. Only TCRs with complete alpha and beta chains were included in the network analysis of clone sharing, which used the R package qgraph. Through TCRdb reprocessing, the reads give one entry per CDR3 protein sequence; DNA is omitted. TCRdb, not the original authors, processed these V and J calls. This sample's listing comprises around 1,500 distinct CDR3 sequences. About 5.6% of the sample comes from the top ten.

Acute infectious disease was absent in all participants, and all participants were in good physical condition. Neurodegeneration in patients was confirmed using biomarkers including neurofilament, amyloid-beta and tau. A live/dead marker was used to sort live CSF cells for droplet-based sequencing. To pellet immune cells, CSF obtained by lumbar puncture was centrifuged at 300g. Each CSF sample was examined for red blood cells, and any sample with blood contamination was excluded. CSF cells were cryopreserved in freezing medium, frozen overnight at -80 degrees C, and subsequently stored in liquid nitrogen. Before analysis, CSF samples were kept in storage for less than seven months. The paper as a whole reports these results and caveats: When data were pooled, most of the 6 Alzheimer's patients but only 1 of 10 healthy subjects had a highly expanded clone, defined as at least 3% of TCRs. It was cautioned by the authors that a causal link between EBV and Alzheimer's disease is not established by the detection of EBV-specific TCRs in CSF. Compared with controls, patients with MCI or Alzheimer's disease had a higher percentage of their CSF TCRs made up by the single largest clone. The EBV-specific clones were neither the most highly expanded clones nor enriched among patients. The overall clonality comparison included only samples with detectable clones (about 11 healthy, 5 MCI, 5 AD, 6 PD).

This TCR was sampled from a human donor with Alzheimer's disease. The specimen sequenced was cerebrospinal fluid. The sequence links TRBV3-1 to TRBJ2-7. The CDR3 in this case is CASSQEGYEQYF.